Reported below is one TCR beta chain. This specimen belongs to a study of blood T cell repertoires in COVID-19. Study in general: COVID-19 samples, acute and convalescent, were from the United States, Italy and Spain. In each case, the material was cDNA or gDNA derived from T cells, B-cell-depleted T cells, or PBMCs.

Original processing notes: By means of reference gene primer amplification, nucleated cell counts were estimated. TCRdb keeps only in-frame clones here, not all; method: immunoSEQ multiplex PCR. That table is the source of V, J and clone size, and D and trimming were worked out from the DNA. Altogether a few hundred thousand clones are present, roughly 84% being singletons, with the ten largest covering about 1%. This clonotype was sampled from a man between 40 and 49 years old with acute or convalescent COVID-19. The sequencing sample was made of peripheral blood.

In DNA form, the CDR3 reads TGTGCCAGCAGCAGGCAGGAATCCCGGAATTGGAACTATGGCTACACCTTC. Its protein is CASSRQESRNWNYGYTF. The chain is built from TRBV6-4 and TRBJ1-2; D is unclear. Per germline, CDR1 MRHNA and CDR2 SNTAGT. Trimming left V 6 bases short and J 2 bases short, with 22 bases between. This CDR3 comprises 17 residues.